These 4 T cell receptor beta chains originate from one sample sequenced in a study of blood T cell repertoires in COVID-19. The table came from immunoSEQ multiplex PCR; TCRdb's copy has only in-frame clones and leaves some out. Found here are 120,000 to 150,000 clones, roughly four fifths of them singletons; the top ten hold 8%. Sequencing was done on a sample of peripheral blood. These receptors were taken from a human donor in a cohort sampled during active COVID-19.

The rearrangement links TRBV28 to TRBJ1-2; D unresolved. The CDR3 contains 12 residues. V lost 5 bases to trimming and J lost 3 bases, with 7 bases between them. The germline V gene has CDR1 MDHEN and CDR2 SYDVKM. CDR3 in DNA: TGTGCCAGCAGTCCCCGGGACTATGGCTACACCTTC. It encodes CASSPRDYGYTF.

V gene TRBV5-4 combines with J gene TRBJ2-3, with D uncertain. The CDR3 sequence is 12 residues long. Trimming shortened V by 6 bases and J by 1 base, and 6 bases separated the two germline ends. Per the germline V gene, CDR1 is SGHNT and CDR2 is YYREEE (reference sequence). The CDR3 protein is CASTSRTDTQYF. Written as DNA, the CDR3 is TGTGCCAGCACTTCCCGCACAGATACGCAGTATTTT.

The chain uses TRBV20-1 and TRBJ2-2; possibly TRBD2 for D (5 bases). The V gene lost 5 bases and the J gene lost 7 bases, with 8 bases spanning the gap. CDR3 length: 11 residues. The germline CDR1 and CDR2 sequences are DFQATT and SNEGSKA (reference sequence). The CDR3 protein is CSAGSDGELFF. The CDR3 region has the DNA TGCAGTGCTGGGAGTGACGGGGAGCTGTTTTTT.

The chain uses TRBV7-2 and TRBJ2-3; 15 bases are a match to TRBD2. The CDR3 totals 15 residues. The germline gives CDR1 SGHTA, CDR2 FQGNSA. The V segment lost 5 bases and the J segment 11 bases; nucleotides outside the gene matches: 8. The CDR3 sequence: CASSRGLAGGLGQYF. In nucleotides, the CDR3 is TGTGCCAGCAGCCGGGGACTAGCGGGGGGTCTCGGGCAGTATTTT.